This T cell receptor (beta chain) was captured by sequencing in a study of T cell responses to AZD1222 COVID-19 vaccine. Overall study context: Second-dose groups at about 4 or about 12 weeks were pooled.

Study outcomes and limitations: Increased Spike-specific TCR breadth and depth were observed after two AZD1222 doses. Clonal diversity may have been underestimated, and the donors were mostly white British, with more females than males.

TCRdb's copy holds only in-frame clones and misses some; the assay was immunoSEQ multiplex PCR. The sample has 100,000 to 150,000 clones; roughly nine tenths are singletons. With respect to this clone: No antigen is known for it.

CDR3 length equals 14 residues. The V end was cut by 0 bases, the J end by 8 bases, with 11 bases between. CDR1 and CDR2 (germline): MNHEY, SVGAGI. The chain carries TRBV6-5 and TRBJ1-3; D is undetermined. The TCR was taken from an adult in good health. Specimen: peripheral blood, collected on day 0 of AZD1222 vaccination. CDR3 region: CASSYSRVADTIYF. Here the CDR3 DNA reads TGTGCCAGCAGTTACTCCCGGGTTGCGGACACCATATATTTT.